The rows below give T cell receptor beta chains drawn from one sample of a study of blood T cell repertoires in COVID-19. TCRdb's copy holds only in-frame clones and misses some; the assay was immunoSEQ multiplex PCR. The data show a few hundred thousand clones, about 89% seen once. Sequencing was carried out using peripheral blood. The receptors were gathered from a woman in her 30s with COVID-19, enrolled during active disease. Each CDR3 is given without its conserved first and last residue. Fields, in order: CDR3 protein, J gene, clone size, V gene. Only part of the rows carry a size: once, few, many, or a class if the clone is expanded.

CDR3aa: ASSSSSGRTGELF; j_gene: TRBJ2-2; abundance: NA; v_gene: TRBV5-4
CDR3aa: AGQTYNEQF; j_gene: TRBJ2-1; abundance: NA; v_gene: TRBV7-9
CDR3aa: ASKFRGQAPDTGELF; j_gene: TRBJ2-2; abundance: NA; v_gene: TRBV19
CDR3aa: ASSDPSGEQF; j_gene: TRBJ2-1; abundance: once; v_gene: TRBV10-1
CDR3aa: ASSWRGASGTEAF; j_gene: TRBJ1-1; abundance: NA; v_gene: TRBV5-1
CDR3aa: ASSHRDRYLHSTDTQY; j_gene: TRBJ2-3; abundance: NA; v_gene: TRBV6-2/TRBV6-3
CDR3aa: ASSPPQGQPQH; j_gene: TRBJ1-5; abundance: NA; v_gene: TRBV18
CDR3aa: AWSGTGRTEAF; j_gene: TRBJ1-1; abundance: few; v_gene: TRBV30
CDR3aa: ASSFSVAAEAF; j_gene: TRBJ1-1; abundance: NA; v_gene: TRBV7-2
CDR3aa: ASSRPDRNTEAF; j_gene: TRBJ1-1; abundance: NA; v_gene: TRBV5-1
CDR3aa: ASSRRLAGLIINEQF; j_gene: TRBJ2-1; abundance: NA; v_gene: TRBV6-2/TRBV6-3
CDR3aa: ASSYSPGKYEQY; j_gene: TRBJ2-7; abundance: NA; v_gene: TRBV6-5
CDR3aa: ATSGTGGDQPQH; j_gene: TRBJ1-5; abundance: NA; v_gene: TRBV19
CDR3aa: ASSLGGGSPLH; j_gene: TRBJ1-6; abundance: NA; v_gene: TRBV12-3/TRBV12-4
CDR3aa: ASSSRAGGYNEQF; j_gene: TRBJ2-1; abundance: once; v_gene: TRBV14
CDR3aa: ASSLGGQLWGEAF; j_gene: TRBJ1-1; abundance: NA; v_gene: TRBV7-6
CDR3aa: ASSLQEKNTEAF; j_gene: TRBJ1-1; abundance: NA; v_gene: TRBV27
CDR3aa: ASSFAGTSPLRTGELF; j_gene: TRBJ2-2; abundance: NA; v_gene: TRBV7-2
CDR3aa: ASSLGASSYNEQF; j_gene: TRBJ2-1; abundance: NA; v_gene: TRBV7-6
CDR3aa: ASSTWGPGGGDVNEQF; j_gene: TRBJ2-1; abundance: NA; v_gene: TRBV11-3
CDR3aa: ASSQSEAGSFTDTQY; j_gene: TRBJ2-3; abundance: NA; v_gene: TRBV4-1
CDR3aa: ASSLTTATSGRPF; j_gene: TRBJ2-1; abundance: NA; v_gene: TRBV4-1
CDR3aa: ASSLGQENSPLH; j_gene: TRBJ1-6; abundance: once; v_gene: TRBV6-4
CDR3aa: ASSRTGVLRLGTDTQY; j_gene: TRBJ2-3; abundance: NA; v_gene: TRBV23-1
CDR3aa: SGQRGGNTEAF; j_gene: TRBJ1-1; abundance: NA; v_gene: TRBV29-1
CDR3aa: ASSSRGRSQETQY; j_gene: TRBJ2-5; abundance: NA; v_gene: TRBV5-1
CDR3aa: ASSFVMRDTEAF; j_gene: TRBJ1-1; abundance: NA; v_gene: TRBV5-1
CDR3aa: ASRRGGSSSGNTIY; j_gene: TRBJ1-3; abundance: NA; v_gene: TRBV27
CDR3aa: ASSQDPGLAGSDTQY; j_gene: TRBJ2-3; abundance: few; v_gene: TRBV3-1/TRBV3-2
CDR3aa: ASSLTSGGYNEQF; j_gene: TRBJ2-1; abundance: once; v_gene: TRBV6-2/TRBV6-3
CDR3aa: AISEAGSDTQY; j_gene: TRBJ2-3; abundance: NA; v_gene: TRBV10-3
CDR3aa: ASSPDSQETQY; j_gene: TRBJ2-5; abundance: NA; v_gene: TRBV6-5
CDR3aa: ASSLAGGSRETQY; j_gene: TRBJ2-5; abundance: NA; v_gene: TRBV7-9
CDR3aa: ATSRTGNQPQH; j_gene: TRBJ1-5; abundance: few; v_gene: TRBV15
CDR3aa: ASSQDMAGKSYGYT; j_gene: TRBJ1-2; abundance: NA; v_gene: TRBV4-3
CDR3aa: ASSLGGHTGELF; j_gene: TRBJ2-2; abundance: NA; v_gene: TRBV7-6
CDR3aa: ASWEGGEAF; j_gene: TRBJ1-1; abundance: NA; v_gene: TRBV18
CDR3aa: ASSSGRDWQETQY; j_gene: TRBJ2-5; abundance: NA; v_gene: TRBV6-2/TRBV6-3
CDR3aa: ASSSGHYQPQH; j_gene: TRBJ1-5; abundance: few; v_gene: TRBV5-6
CDR3aa: ASSVVRKETGGAF; j_gene: TRBJ1-1; abundance: NA; v_gene: TRBV9
CDR3aa: ASSLGQGLGQETQY; j_gene: TRBJ2-5; abundance: NA; v_gene: TRBV7-6
CDR3aa: ASQSGTNYEQY; j_gene: TRBJ2-7; abundance: once; v_gene: TRBV18
CDR3aa: ASSLPFQETQY; j_gene: TRBJ2-5; abundance: NA; v_gene: TRBV7-2
CDR3aa: ASRKIAGQLDTQY; j_gene: TRBJ2-3; abundance: NA; v_gene: TRBV7-2
CDR3aa: ASSLTDIQETQY; j_gene: TRBJ2-5; abundance: NA; v_gene: TRBV27
CDR3aa: ASSPRQGFNYGYT; j_gene: TRBJ1-2; abundance: NA; v_gene: TRBV3-1/TRBV3-2
CDR3aa: ASTGDEQY; j_gene: TRBJ2-7; abundance: once; v_gene: TRBV28